Sequencing of this TCR beta chain was carried out in a study of Graves' ophthalmopathy and Graves' hyperthyroidism. Study conclusions and caveats: The model forecast ophthalmopathy progression, reaching roughly 71% sensitivity and around 73% specificity.

This clonotype appeared many times. Its antigen is not known. The authors amplified TCR beta CDR3 regions from RNA transcripts. HTBI primers were used in a first-round RT-PCR, which preceded a second-round multiplex PCR. TCRdb reprocessed the multiplex PCR reads with MiXCR, giving one entry per CDR3 protein. The table has roughly 410,000 distinct CDR3 sequences, approximately 15% seen once. Researchers classed hyperthyroidism as stable given no ophthalmopathy within 18 months of follow-up. Hyperthyroidism cases were recent diagnoses of under 2 months' duration in people aged 18 to 65. Physicians reached a diagnosis by relying on clinical symptoms, serum thyroxine, TRAb, thyroid ultrasound and orbital computed tomography. CDR1 is MNHEY, CDR2 SVGAGI, per germline. The CDR3 runs to 12 residues. V shed 6 bases and J shed 4 bases, with 9 bases lying between them.

Material for sequencing was peripheral blood. V gene TRBV6-5 combines with J gene TRBJ1-2; maybe TRBD1 (5 bases). This receptor was taken from a woman aged 18-29 years with stable Graves' hyperthyroidism. CDR3: CASRTGLYGYTF. DNA for the CDR3: TGTGCCAGCAGGACGGGACTCTATGGCTACACCTTC.